This T cell receptor (beta chain) stems from a study of cytomegalovirus exposure and HLA in healthy donors. The data were produced by immunoSEQ multiplex PCR, yet TCRdb's version contains in-frame clones alone and is incomplete. This sample has over 200,000 clones, with roughly 84% found just once. This CDR3 comprises 13 residues. The V end was cut by 1 base, the J end by 4 bases, with 7 bases between. Per germline, CDR1 MGHRA and CDR2 YSYEKL. The clonotype comes from a woman younger than 30 in good health and CMV-seropositive. The rearrangement joins TRBV4-1 to TRBJ1-2; D is unclear. Sequencing was performed on PBMCs. DNA of the CDR3: TGCGCCAGCAGCCAAGGGCACCGCTATGGCTACACCTTC. Translation gives CASSQGHRYGYTF.